Following are 14 T cell receptor beta chains from one sample sequenced in a study of beta chain features in type 1 diabetes. Every isolated RNA sample was fully reverse transcribed, so sequencing captured expressed TCRB transcripts. TCRdb's table, derived via immunoSEQ multiplex PCR, lists solely in-frame clones and lacks some. The sample holds around 250,000 clones, roughly 30% seen once. Material for sequencing was central memory CD4+ T cells from blood. Receptor source: a man between 25 and 39 years old in good health.

This clone turned up a few times. The gene calls are TRBV5-5 and TRBJ1-4, with TRBD1 matching over 10 bases. CDR3 length equals 14 residues. The V gene end was trimmed by 3 bases and the J gene end by 7 bases; junction bases not matched to a gene: 3. Germline V CDR1 and CDR2: SGHKS, YYEKEE (reference sequence). This CDR3 is CASSSGTGAEKLFF. As DNA, the CDR3 is TGTGCCAGCAGCTCCGGGACAGGGGCTGAAAAACTGTTTTTT.

The sample holds a few counts of this clone. The rearrangement uses TRBV10-2 and TRBJ1-2, with 9 bases aligning to TRBD1. J lost 4 bases, V lost 6 bases, and 9 bases had no gene match. The germline V gene has CDR1 WSHSY and CDR2 SAAADI. This CDR3 comprises 15 residues. The CDR3 sequence: CASSTGTGSAYGYTF. DNA of the CDR3: TGCGCCAGCAGCACTGGGACAGGGAGTGCCTATGGCTACACCTTC.

This clone was found a few times. The chain joins TRBV7-2 to TRBJ2-5; 12 bases are shared with TRBD1. CDR1 and CDR2 (germline): SGHTA, FQGNSA. CDR3 length equals 14 residues. V shed 5 bases, J shed 8 bases, and the junction held 6 bases outside the gene matches. Written as DNA, the CDR3 is TGTGCCAGCAGCGCTATAGGGACAGGGGGCACCCAGTACTTC. Translating it yields CASSAIGTGGTQYF.

On this clone: Other DNA sequences within the sample encode an identical CDR3. The chain joins TRBV30 to TRBJ1-5; D ambiguous. The germline V gene encodes CDR1 GTSNPN and CDR2 SVGIG (reference sequence). The CDR3 is made up of 13 amino acids. Deletions cut 3 bases from V and 0 bases from J, with 6 bases between. The CDR3 reads CAWSPDSNQPQHF. As DNA, the CDR3 is TGTGCCTGGAGCCCGGATAGCAATCAGCCCCAGCATTTT.

CDR3 sequence (DNA): TGTGCCTGGAGTCGGGGGGCTGGAAACACCATATATTTT. It yields the protein CAWSRGAGNTIYF. The chain uses TRBV30 and TRBJ1-3, with D tentatively TRBD1 (5 bases). Per the germline V gene, CDR1 is GTSNPN and CDR2 is SVGIG (reference sequence). The CDR3 has 13 amino acids. Trimming took 2 bases from V and 2 from J, leaving 7 bases between them.

The chain combines TRBV5-1 with TRBJ2-6; D gene uncertain. The CDR3 totals 15 residues. Germline CDR1 is SGHRS and CDR2 is YFSETQ. The V end was cut by 4 bases, the J end by 0 bases, with 8 bases between. The CDR3 loop is CASSMTSSGANVLTF. In nucleotides, the CDR3 is TGCGCCAGCAGCATGACAAGCTCTGGGGCCAACGTCCTGACTTTC. Drawing the rest from reference TRBV5-1 and TRBJ2-6, the complete variable domain is KAGVTQTPRYLIKTRGQQVTLSCSPISGHRSVSWYQQTPGQGLQFLFEYFSETQRNKGNFPGRFSGRQFSNSRSEMNVSTLELGDSALYLCASSMTSSGANVLTFGAGSRLTVL.

The gene calls are TRBV2 and TRBJ1-2, with D unclear. The germline V gene encodes CDR1 SNHLY and CDR2 FYNNEI. V dropped 8 bases and J dropped 5 bases, with 9 bases sitting between them. The CDR3 has 11 residues. CDR3 residues: CASGLEYGYTF. The CDR3 DNA follows: TGTGCCAGCGGGCTTGAGTATGGCTACACCTTC. Full variable domain (outside the CDR3, taken from reference TRBV2 and TRBJ1-2): EPEVTQTPSHQVTQMGQEVILRCVPISNHLYFYWYRQILGQKVEFLVSFYNNEISEKSEIFDDQFSVERPDGSNFTLKIRSTKLEDSAMYFCASGLEYGYTFGSGTRLTVV.

The rearrangement joins TRBV18 to TRBJ1-5; possibly TRBD1 for D (5 bases). The CDR3 is made up of 13 amino acids. CDR1 and CDR2 from the germline V gene are KGHSH and LQKENI. V was trimmed by 3 bases and J by 6 bases, leaving 9 bases between them. The CDR3 here is CASSPQGGQPQHF. In DNA, the CDR3 is TGTGCCAGCTCACCCCAGGGCGGTCAGCCCCAGCATTTT.

This clone was recorded many times. The chain uses TRBV4-1 and TRBJ2-1, with a tentative D call TRBD1 (5 bases). V lost 1 base, J lost 6 bases, and 16 bases lay in between. This CDR3 has 16 amino acids. The germline CDR1 and CDR2 sequences are MGHRA and YSYEKL. DNA of the CDR3: TGCGCCAGCAGCCAAGTCGGAAGGGGCGCTTCCAATGAGCAGTTCTTC. Translation gives CASSQVGRGASNEQFF.

Worth noting for this clone: An end of the junction differs from the germline gene, which may be a read error. The chain employs TRBV30 and TRBJ2-1; 7 bases align to TRBD1. This CDR3 has 11 amino acids. Germline CDR1 GTSNPN, CDR2 SVGIG (reference sequence). The CDR3 DNA reads TGTGCCTGGAGTGTAAAGGGACAGTGGATCTTC. Protein: CAWSVKGQWIF.

The V gene is TRBV4-1, the J gene TRBJ1-2, with no clear D. There are 13 residues in the CDR3. Per the germline V gene, CDR1 is MGHRA and CDR2 is YSYEKL. Deletions cut 1 base from V and 4 bases from J, with 7 bases between. CDR3 bases: TGCGCCAGCAGCCAAGTACAGAGCTATGGCTACACCTTC. This translates into CASSQVQSYGYTF.

This clone was seen more than once but under ten times. Other DNA sequences in this sample translate to the same CDR3. This sequence joins TRBV19 and TRBJ2-3; D may correspond to TRBD1 or TRBD2 (5 bases each). This CDR3 has 14 residues. Trimming left V 7 bases short and J 1 base short, with 12 bases between. CDR1 and CDR2 from the germline V gene are LNHDA and SQIVND (reference sequence). This CDR3 is CASKVRGGTDTQYF. CDR3 DNA: TGTGCCAGTAAAGTAAGAGGGGGCACAGATACGCAGTATTTT.

The J gene is TRBJ2-3, the V gene TRBV7-8; tentative D call: TRBD1 (6 bases). Trimming removed 2 bases from V and 1 base from J, with 13 bases in between. The CDR3 runs 16 residues. The germline V gene has CDR1 SGHVS and CDR2 FQNEAQ. The CDR3 spells CASSLPAEGGTDTQYF. In nucleotides, the CDR3 is TGTGCCAGCAGCTTACCGGCCGAGGGGGGCACAGATACGCAGTATTTT.

This chain uses TRBV18 with TRBJ2-5; unclear D gene. The CDR3 has 13 amino acids. The V gene's germline CDR1 is KGHSH and CDR2 LQKENI. V was trimmed by 5 bases and J by 1 base, leaving 8 bases between them. Written as DNA, the CDR3 is TGTGCCAGCTCAACGGCCCTCCAAGAGACCCAGTACTTC. The encoded protein is CASSTALQETQYF.